This T cell receptor beta chain stems from a study of blood T cell repertoires in COVID-19. Germline V gene lookup returns CDR1 SGHTA and CDR2 FQGNSA. CDR3 length: 13 amino acids. V was clipped by 2 bases and J by 7 bases; unmatched bases: 5. Original processing notes: Estimated nucleated cell counts came from reference gene primer amplification. Sequencing used immunoSEQ multiplex PCR; TCRdb keeps in-frame clones, though not all of them. D and trimming were read from the DNA, whereas the V and J calls and clone size are those reported in that table. The sample consists of around 130,000 clones, approximately 82% of them appearing once.

The TCR comes from a man between 40 and 49 years old with active or convalescent COVID-19. This rearrangement joins TRBV7-2 to TRBJ2-7, with 7 bases identical to TRBD1. The specimen sequenced was peripheral blood. DNA of the CDR3: TGTGCCAGCAGCTTACCTTACAGGGGAGAGCAGTACTTC. It specifies CASSLPYRGEQYF.